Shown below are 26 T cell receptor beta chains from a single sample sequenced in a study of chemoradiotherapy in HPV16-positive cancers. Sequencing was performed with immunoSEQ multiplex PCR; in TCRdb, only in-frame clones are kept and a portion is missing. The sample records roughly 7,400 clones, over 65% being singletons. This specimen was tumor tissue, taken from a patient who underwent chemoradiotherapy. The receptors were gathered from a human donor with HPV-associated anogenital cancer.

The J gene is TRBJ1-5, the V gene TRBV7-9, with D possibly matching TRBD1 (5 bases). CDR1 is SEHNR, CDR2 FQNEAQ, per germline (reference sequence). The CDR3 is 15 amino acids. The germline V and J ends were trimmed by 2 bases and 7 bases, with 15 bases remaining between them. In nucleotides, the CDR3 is TGTGCCAGCAGCTTAAGTTCAGGGAGGAACCAGCCCCAGCATTTT. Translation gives CASSLSSGRNQPQHF.

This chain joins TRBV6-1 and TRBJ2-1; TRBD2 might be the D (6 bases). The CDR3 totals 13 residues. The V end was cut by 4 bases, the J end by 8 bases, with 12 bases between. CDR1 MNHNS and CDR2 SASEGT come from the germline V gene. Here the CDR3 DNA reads TGTGCCAGCAGTGGGGCTTGGGAGGATGAGCAGTTCTTC. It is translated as CASSGAWEDEQFF.

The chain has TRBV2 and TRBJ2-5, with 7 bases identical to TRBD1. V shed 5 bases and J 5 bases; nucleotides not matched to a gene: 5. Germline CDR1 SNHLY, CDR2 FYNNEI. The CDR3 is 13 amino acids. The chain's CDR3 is CASSKGDSETQYF. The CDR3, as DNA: TGTGCCAGCAGTAAAGGGGACAGCGAGACCCAGTACTTC.

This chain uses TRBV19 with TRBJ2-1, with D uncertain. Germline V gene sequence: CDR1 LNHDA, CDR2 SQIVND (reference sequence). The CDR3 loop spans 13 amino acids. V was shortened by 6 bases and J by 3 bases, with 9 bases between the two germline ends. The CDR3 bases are TGTGCCAGTAGCGGCCGAAGCTACAATGAGCAGTTCTTC. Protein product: CASSGRSYNEQFF.

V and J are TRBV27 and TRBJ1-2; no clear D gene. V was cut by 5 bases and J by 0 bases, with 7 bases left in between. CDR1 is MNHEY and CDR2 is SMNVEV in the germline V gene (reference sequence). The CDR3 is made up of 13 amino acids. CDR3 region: CASSLQANYGYTF. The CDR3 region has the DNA TGTGCCAGCAGTCTCCAAGCTAACTATGGCTACACCTTC.

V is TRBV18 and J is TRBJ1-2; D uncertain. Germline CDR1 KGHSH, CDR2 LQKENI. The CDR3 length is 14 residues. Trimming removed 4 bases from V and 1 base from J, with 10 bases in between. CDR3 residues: CASSLTTVNYGYTF. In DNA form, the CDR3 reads TGTGCCAGCTCACTTACCACCGTTAACTATGGCTACACCTTC.

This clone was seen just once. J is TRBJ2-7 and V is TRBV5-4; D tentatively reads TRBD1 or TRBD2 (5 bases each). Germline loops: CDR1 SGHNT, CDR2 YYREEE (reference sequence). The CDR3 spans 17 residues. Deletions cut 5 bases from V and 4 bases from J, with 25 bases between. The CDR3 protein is CASRYWKTGLGEYEQYF. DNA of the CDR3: TGTGCCAGCAGATATTGGAAAACTGGGTTGGGGGAATACGAGCAGTACTTC. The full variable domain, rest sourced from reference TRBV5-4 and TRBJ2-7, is ETGVTQSPTHLIKTRGQQVTLRCSSQSGHNTVSWYQQALGQGPQFIFQYYREEENGRGNFPPRFSGLQFPNYSSELNVNALELDDSALYLCASRYWKTGLGEYEQYFGPGTRLTVT.

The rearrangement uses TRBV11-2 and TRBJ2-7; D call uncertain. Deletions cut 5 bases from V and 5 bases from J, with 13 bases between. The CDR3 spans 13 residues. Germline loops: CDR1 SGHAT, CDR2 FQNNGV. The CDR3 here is CASSPRIQNEQYF. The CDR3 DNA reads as TGTGCCAGCAGCCCACGAATCCAAAACGAGCAGTACTTC.

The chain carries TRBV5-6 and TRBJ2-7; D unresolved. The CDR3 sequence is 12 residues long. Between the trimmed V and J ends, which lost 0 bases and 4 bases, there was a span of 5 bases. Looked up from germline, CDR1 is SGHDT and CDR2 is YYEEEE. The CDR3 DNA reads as TGTGCCAGCAGCTTGGCCGCGTACGAGCAGTACTTC. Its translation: CASSLAAYEQYF.

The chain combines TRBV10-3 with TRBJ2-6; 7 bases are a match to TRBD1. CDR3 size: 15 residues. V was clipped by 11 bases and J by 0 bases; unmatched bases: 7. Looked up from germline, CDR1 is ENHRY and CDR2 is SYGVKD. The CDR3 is CASRGGHSGANVLTF. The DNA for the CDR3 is TGTGCCTCCAGAGGGGGCCACTCTGGGGCCAACGTCCTGACTTTC.

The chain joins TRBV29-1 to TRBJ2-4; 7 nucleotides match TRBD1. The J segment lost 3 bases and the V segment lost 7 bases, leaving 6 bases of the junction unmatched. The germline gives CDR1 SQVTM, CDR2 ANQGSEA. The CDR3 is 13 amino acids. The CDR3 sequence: CSGAGTDKNIQYF. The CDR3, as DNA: TGCAGCGGGGCAGGGACAGACAAAAACATTCAGTACTTC.

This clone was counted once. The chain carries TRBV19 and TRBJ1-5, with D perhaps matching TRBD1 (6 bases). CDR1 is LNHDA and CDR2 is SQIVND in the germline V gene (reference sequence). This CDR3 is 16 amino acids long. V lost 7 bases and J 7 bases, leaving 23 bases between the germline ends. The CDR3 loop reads CASILNPGGGGQPQHF. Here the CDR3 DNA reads TGTGCCAGTATTTTGAATCCCGGGGGCGGTGGACAGCCCCAGCATTTT. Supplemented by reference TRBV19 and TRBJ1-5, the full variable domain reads DGGITQSPKYLFRKEGQNVTLSCEQNLNHDAMYWYRQDPGQGLRLIYYSQIVNDFQKGDIAEGYSVSREKKESFPLTVTSAQKNPTAFYLCASILNPGGGGQPQHFGDGTRLSIL.

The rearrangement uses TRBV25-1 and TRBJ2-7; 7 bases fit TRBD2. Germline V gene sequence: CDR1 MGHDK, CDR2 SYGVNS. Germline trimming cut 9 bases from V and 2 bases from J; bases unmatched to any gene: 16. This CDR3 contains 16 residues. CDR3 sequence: CASHATRGSGPYEQYF. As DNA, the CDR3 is TGTGCCAGTCACGCCACCCGCGGGAGTGGACCCTACGAGCAGTACTTC.

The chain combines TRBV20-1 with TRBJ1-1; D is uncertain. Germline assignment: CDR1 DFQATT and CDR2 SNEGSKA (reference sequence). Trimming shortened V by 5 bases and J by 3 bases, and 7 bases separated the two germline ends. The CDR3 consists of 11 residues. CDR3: CSARRHTEAFF. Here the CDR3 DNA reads TGCAGTGCTCGAAGGCACACTGAAGCTTTCTTT.

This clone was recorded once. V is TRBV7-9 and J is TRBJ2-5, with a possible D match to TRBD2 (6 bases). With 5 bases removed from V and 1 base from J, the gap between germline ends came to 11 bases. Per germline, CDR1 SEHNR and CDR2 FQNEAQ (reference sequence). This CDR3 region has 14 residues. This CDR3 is CASSRDSFQETQYF. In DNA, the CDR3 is TGTGCCAGCAGCCGGGACTCCTTCCAAGAGACCCAGTACTTC. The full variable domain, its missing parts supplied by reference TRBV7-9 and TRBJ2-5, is DTGVSQNPRHKITKRGQNVTFRCDPISEHNRLYWYRQTLGQGPEFLTYFQNEAQLEKSRLLSDRFSAERPKGSFSTLEIQRTEQGDSAMYLCASSRDSFQETQYFGPGTRLLVL.

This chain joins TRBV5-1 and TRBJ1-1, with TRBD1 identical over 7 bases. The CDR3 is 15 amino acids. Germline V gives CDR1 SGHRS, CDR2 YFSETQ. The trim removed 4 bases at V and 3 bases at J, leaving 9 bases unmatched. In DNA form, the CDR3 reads TGCGCCAGCAGCATTAACAGGGGTAGGGACACTGAAGCTTTCTTT. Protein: CASSINRGRDTEAFF.

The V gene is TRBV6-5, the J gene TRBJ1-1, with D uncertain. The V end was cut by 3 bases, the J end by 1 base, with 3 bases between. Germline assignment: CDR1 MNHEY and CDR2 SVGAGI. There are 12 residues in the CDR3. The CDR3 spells CASSYRNTEAFF. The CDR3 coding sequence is TGTGCCAGCAGTTATAGGAACACTGAAGCTTTCTTT.

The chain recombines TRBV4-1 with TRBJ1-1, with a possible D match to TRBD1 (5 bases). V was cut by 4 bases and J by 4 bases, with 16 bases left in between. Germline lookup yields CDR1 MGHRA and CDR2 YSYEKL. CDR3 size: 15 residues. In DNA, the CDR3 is TGCGCCAGCAGCCTACGGAACGGGGGACTCACTGAAGCTTTCTTT. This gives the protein CASSLRNGGLTEAFF.

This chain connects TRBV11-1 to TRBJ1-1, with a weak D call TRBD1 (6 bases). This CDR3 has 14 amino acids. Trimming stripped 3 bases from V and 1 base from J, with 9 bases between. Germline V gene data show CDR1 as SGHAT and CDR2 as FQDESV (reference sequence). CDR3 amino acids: CASSFQGQNTEAFF. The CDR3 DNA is TGTGCCAGCAGCTTCCAGGGGCAGAACACTGAAGCTTTCTTT.

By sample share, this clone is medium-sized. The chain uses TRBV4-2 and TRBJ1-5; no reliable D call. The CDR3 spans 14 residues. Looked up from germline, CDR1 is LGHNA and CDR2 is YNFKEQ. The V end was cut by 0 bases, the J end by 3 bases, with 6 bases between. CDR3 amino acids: CASSQERHNQPQHF. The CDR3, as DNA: TGTGCCAGCAGCCAAGAGAGGCACAATCAGCCCCAGCATTTT.

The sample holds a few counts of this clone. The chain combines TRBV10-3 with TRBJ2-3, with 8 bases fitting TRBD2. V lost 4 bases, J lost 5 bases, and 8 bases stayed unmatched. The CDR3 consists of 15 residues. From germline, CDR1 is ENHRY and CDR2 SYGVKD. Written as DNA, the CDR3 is TGTGCCATCAGTGCGGGGGGGGCGCAGGAAGATACGCAGTATTTT. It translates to CAISAGGAQEDTQYF.

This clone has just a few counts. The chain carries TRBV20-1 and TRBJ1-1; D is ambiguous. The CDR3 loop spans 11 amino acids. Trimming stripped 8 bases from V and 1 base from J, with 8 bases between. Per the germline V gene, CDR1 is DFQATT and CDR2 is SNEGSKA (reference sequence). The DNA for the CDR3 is TGCAGTTTAGCCAGGAACACTGAAGCTTTCTTT. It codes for CSLARNTEAFF.

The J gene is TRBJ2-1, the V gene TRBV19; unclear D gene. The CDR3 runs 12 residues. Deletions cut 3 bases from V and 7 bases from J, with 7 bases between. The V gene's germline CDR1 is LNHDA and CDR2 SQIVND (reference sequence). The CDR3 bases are TGTGCCAGTAGTATCCTGCAAAATGAGCAGTTCTTC. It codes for CASSILQNEQFF.

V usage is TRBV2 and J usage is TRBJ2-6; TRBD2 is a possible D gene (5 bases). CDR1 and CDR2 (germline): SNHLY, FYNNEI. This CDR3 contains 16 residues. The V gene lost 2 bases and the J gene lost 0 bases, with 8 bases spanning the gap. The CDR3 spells CASSEYAGSGANVLTF. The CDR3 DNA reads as TGTGCCAGCAGTGAATATGCGGGCTCTGGGGCCAACGTCCTGACTTTC.

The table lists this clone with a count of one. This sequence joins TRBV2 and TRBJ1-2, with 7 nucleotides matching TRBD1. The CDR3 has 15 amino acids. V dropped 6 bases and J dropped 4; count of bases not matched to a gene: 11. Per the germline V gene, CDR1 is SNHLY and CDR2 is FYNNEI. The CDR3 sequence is CASSFARDSSYGYTF. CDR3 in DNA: TGTGCCAGCAGCTTCGCCCGGGACAGTAGCTATGGCTACACCTTC.

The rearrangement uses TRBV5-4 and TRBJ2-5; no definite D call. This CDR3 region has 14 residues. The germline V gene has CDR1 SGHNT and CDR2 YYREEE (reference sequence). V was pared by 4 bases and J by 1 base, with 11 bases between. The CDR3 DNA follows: TGTGCCAGCAGCCCCGGACCTTTCCAAGAGACCCAGTACTTC. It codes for CASSPGPFQETQYF.